Only a few counts were recorded for the clone carrying this T cell receptor (beta chain). Its specificity is unknown. This record comes from a study of T cell responses to AZD1222 COVID-19 vaccine. The study, taken as a whole, reports: Seropositive AZD1222 recipients at baseline numbered only five to seven. Variant regions that are unmutated are reportedly the target of nearly half of spike-specific TCRs. Clonal diversity may have been underestimated in mostly white British donors.

The length of the CDR3 is 14 residues. Trimming removed 1 base from V and 2 bases from J, with 6 bases in between. Germline V CDR1 and CDR2: LGHDT, YNNKEL (reference sequence). Profiling relied on immunoSEQ multiplex PCR, and the TCRdb table lists in-frame clones only, not all of them. The data contain 57,000 or so clones, around 80% of them singletons. The receptor comes from an adult who received the AZD1222 COVID-19 vaccine. Source: peripheral blood, taken 28 days after the second AZD1222 dose. The rearrangement links TRBV3-1 (or the pseudogene TRBV3-2) to TRBJ1-3; D is unclear. The CDR3 sequence is CASSQAGTGNTIYF. In nucleotides, the CDR3 is TGTGCCAGCAGCCAAGCAGGAACTGGAAACACCATATATTTT.